This T cell receptor (beta chain) was identified during a study of cytomegalovirus exposure and HLA in healthy donors. Study in general: HLA-typed donors were the source of some 80 million unique TCRs, which an early data release held.

13 Jbeta primers and 60 Vbeta primers were used for the PCR. Produced via immunoSEQ multiplex PCR; TCRdb's table is partial and in-frame only. Among about 220,000 clones listed, more than 60% were seen once. The junction had 6 bases not matched to a gene; V was cut back by 4 bases and J by 1 base. Germline-derived CDR1 and CDR2 are SGHNT and YYREEE (reference sequence). This CDR3 has 15 amino acids. This clone was counted once. This receptor was obtained from a woman in her 30s in good health and CMV-seronegative. The sample taken for sequencing was PBMCs. V and J are TRBV5-4 and TRBJ1-1; 8 bases line up with TRBD1. CDR3 loop: CASSLPGTGNTEAFF. For the CDR3, the DNA is TGTGCCAGCAGCCTACCCGGGACAGGGAACACTGAAGCTTTCTTT.